One and the same sample provided the 20 T cell receptor beta chains below, sequenced in a study of T cell responses to AZD1222 COVID-19 vaccine. Clones were sequenced by immunoSEQ multiplex PCR, and TCRdb holds only the in-frame ones, with some missing. In the table there are tens of thousands of clones, 85% to 90% of which are singletons. This specimen was peripheral blood, taken 28 days after the second AZD1222 dose. All receptors derive from an adult who received the AZD1222 COVID-19 vaccine.

The chain is built from TRBV11-3 and TRBJ2-5, with D hard to call. The V and J ends lost 0 bases and 5 bases respectively, with 10 bases between them. The CDR3 contains 14 residues. CDR1 is SGHNT and CDR2 is YENEEA in the germline V gene. CDR3 in DNA: TGTGCCAGCAGCTTAGATGCTGGTAGGGAGACCCAGTACTTC. It is translated as CASSLDAGRETQYF.

This clone has a single count. The chain links TRBV19 to TRBJ2-5; D is undetermined. In germline, CDR1 is LNHDA, CDR2 SQIVND (reference sequence). V was clipped by 9 bases and J by 5 bases, with 10 bases between them. This CDR3 spans 11 amino acids. The CDR3: CASQEMETQYF. The CDR3 DNA follows: TGTGCCAGCCAGGAGATGGAGACCCAGTACTTC.

The chain has TRBV14 and TRBJ1-1; D might be TRBD1 (6 bases). CDR3 length: 14 amino acids. The germline CDR1 and CDR2 sequences are SGHDN and FVKESK. Deletions cut 4 bases from V and 4 bases from J, with 13 bases between. The CDR3 nucleotides are TGTGCCAGCAGCCTCAGGGGAAGGGGCACTGAAGCTTTCTTT. Translation gives CASSLRGRGTEAFF.

The rearrangement joins TRBV7-3 to TRBJ2-1; possibly TRBD2 for D (5 bases). The CDR3 covers 13 residues. Trimming removed 4 bases at V and 2 bases at J, with 6 bases between. CDR1 SGHTA and CDR2 FQGTGA come from the germline V gene. This CDR3 is CASSSGAYNEQFF. The CDR3 coding sequence is TGTGCCAGCAGCTCCGGGGCCTACAATGAGCAGTTCTTC.

The genes are TRBV7-2 and TRBJ2-1; 8 nucleotides match TRBD2. CDR3 length equals 15 residues. Germline CDR1 is SGHTA and CDR2 is FQGNSA. Losses at the gene ends were 5 bases for V and 10 bases for J; bases not matched to a gene: 13. The CDR3 is CASSAPGTSFREQFF. As DNA, the CDR3 is TGTGCCAGCAGCGCCCCCGGGACTAGTTTCCGGGAGCAGTTCTTC.

This clone came up once. The CDR3 DNA reads TGTGCCAGCAGCCACCCAGGGAACGAGCAGTACTTC. The encoded protein is CASSHPGNEQYF. The chain has TRBV6-2 or TRBV6-3 and TRBJ2-7, with a possible D match to TRBD1 (5 bases). The V end lost 6 bases, the J end lost 5 bases, and 11 bases lay between the germline ends. CDR1 MNHEY and CDR2 SVGEGT come from the germline V gene. This CDR3 is built from 12 residues.

The V and J genes are TRBV13 and TRBJ2-1, with 8 bases matching TRBD2. The ends lost 0 bases at V and 4 bases at J; junction bases unmatched: 5. There are 16 residues in the CDR3. CDR1 is PRHDT and CDR2 is FYEKMQ in the germline V gene (reference sequence). The CDR3 region is CASSLGGGAYYNEQFF. The DNA of the CDR3 is TGTGCCAGCAGCTTAGGCGGGGGGGCTTATTACAATGAGCAGTTCTTC.

CDR3 coding DNA: TGTGCCAGCAGCTCCTATGGGGCGGGAGGGCCTAGCAATGAGCAGTTCTTC. Encoded protein: CASSSYGAGGPSNEQFF. The rearrangement links TRBV11-3 to TRBJ2-1, with TRBD2 identical over 9 bases. Germline CDR1 SGHNT, CDR2 YENEEA. There are 17 residues in the CDR3. The ends lost 4 bases at V and 6 bases at J; junction bases unmatched: 13.

The V call is TRBV7-6, the J call TRBJ2-5, with 8 bases that match TRBD2. The length of the CDR3 is 15 residues. V was pared by 1 base and J by 2 bases, with 3 bases of the junction left unmatched. Germline-derived CDR1 and CDR2 are SGHVS and FNYEAQ. CDR3 in amino acids: CASSLVAGIQETQYF. The CDR3 DNA sequence: TGTGCCAGCAGCTTAGTAGCGGGGATTCAAGAGACCCAGTACTTC.

This chain uses TRBV6-5 with TRBJ1-4, with D unresolved. The CDR3 is made up of 14 amino acids. V was shortened by 8 bases and J by 0 bases, with 10 bases between the two germline ends. Germline V CDR1 and CDR2: MNHEY, SVGAGI. CDR3 protein: CASRQYATNEKLFF. CDR3 in DNA: TGTGCCAGCCGGCAGTACGCAACTAATGAAAAACTGTTTTTT.

The rearrangement uses TRBV7-8 and TRBJ1-1; D possibly corresponds to TRBD1 (5 bases). This CDR3 region has 15 residues. Germline assignment: CDR1 SGHVS and CDR2 FQNEAQ. Deletions cut 6 bases from V and 1 base from J, with 15 bases between. The CDR3 DNA sequence: TGTGCCAGCAGATTTACCGGGACGGGGAACACTGAAGCTTTCTTT. It is translated as CASRFTGTGNTEAFF.

This chain uses TRBV20-1 with TRBJ1-1; no clear D. The CDR3 has 11 residues. Germline loops: CDR1 DFQATT, CDR2 SNEGSKA (reference sequence). V shed 0 bases and J shed 4 bases, with 3 bases lying between them. The DNA of the CDR3 is TGCAGTGCTAGAGATTTCACTGAAGCTTTCTTT. Translated: CSARDFTEAFF.

The chain is built from TRBV6-5 and TRBJ2-7, with D hard to call. The germline gives CDR1 MNHEY, CDR2 SVGAGI. This CDR3 has 12 amino acids. V gave up 6 bases and J gave up 7 bases, with 13 bases separating them. The CDR3 nucleotides are TGTGCCAGCAGGGACCCCCTCACGGAGCAGTACGTC. Its protein is CASRDPLTEQYV.

This chain links TRBV27 with TRBJ1-4; the D is unclear. Deletions cut 2 bases from V and 4 bases from J, with 11 bases between. The germline gives CDR1 MNHEY, CDR2 SMNVEV (reference sequence). This CDR3 has 15 amino acids. CDR3 residues: CASSLRRGINEKLFF. The CDR3 nucleotides are TGTGCCAGCAGTTTAAGGCGAGGGATTAATGAAAAACTGTTTTTT.

The V call is TRBV18, the J call TRBJ2-1, with 11 bases identical to TRBD2. Looked up from germline, CDR1 is KGHSH and CDR2 is LQKENI. The CDR3 totals 15 residues. V trimming: 6 bases; J trimming: 5 bases; junction bases outside the gene matches: 6. The CDR3 sequence: CASSPLGLADNEQFF. CDR3 bases: TGTGCCAGCTCTCCCCTGGGACTAGCGGACAATGAGCAGTTCTTC.

This chain links TRBV3-1 (or the pseudogene TRBV3-2) with TRBJ2-3; D may be TRBD1 or TRBD2 (5 bases each). V was clipped by 5 bases and J by 8 bases, with 11 bases between them. Germline-derived CDR1 and CDR2 are LGHDT and YNNKEL (reference sequence). This CDR3 region has 12 residues. CDR3 sequence reads: CASSSGRLTQYF. CDR3 DNA sequence: TGTGCCAGCAGCTCGGGGCGACTTACGCAGTATTTT.

The rearrangement links TRBV28 to TRBJ2-3; 10 bases are shared with TRBD2. The CDR3 spans 13 residues. V shed 9 bases, J shed 2 bases, and the junction held 2 bases outside the gene matches. Germline V lookup: CDR1 MDHEN, CDR2 SYDVKM. CDR3 region: CASSGGHTDTQYF. For the CDR3, the DNA is TGTGCCAGTAGCGGGGGGCACACAGATACGCAGTATTTT.

The V and J genes are TRBV30 and TRBJ2-2; TRBD2 aligns across 7 bases. This CDR3 spans 15 amino acids. V gave up 0 bases and J gave up 3 bases; unmatched junction bases: 4. Germline lookup yields CDR1 GTSNPN and CDR2 SVGIG (reference sequence). This CDR3 reads CAWSVGGSHTGELFF. The CDR3 bases are TGTGCCTGGAGTGTTGGCGGGAGCCACACCGGGGAGCTGTTTTTT.

This rearrangement joins TRBV6-2 or TRBV6-3 to TRBJ1-2; 7 nucleotides match TRBD1. The germline gives CDR1 MNHEY, CDR2 SVGEGT. The V and J ends lost 2 bases and 4 bases, in that order; junction bases with no gene match: 1. CDR3 length: 13 amino acids. The CDR3 bases are TGTGCCAGCAGTTACGAGGGGGCCTATGGCTACACCTTC. Its translation: CASSYEGAYGYTF.

This chain connects TRBV19 to TRBJ1-2, with D unclear. CDR1 is LNHDA, CDR2 SQIVND, per germline (reference sequence). The CDR3 is 14 amino acids. V lost 6 bases to trimming and J lost 5 bases, with 16 bases between them. The CDR3 DNA reads TGTGCCAGTAGCAGTCGAGGTGGTAGTTATGGCTACACCTTC. It is translated as CASSSRGGSYGYTF. The whole variable domain, remainder taken from reference TRBV19 and TRBJ1-2, is DGGITQSPKYLFRKEGQNVTLSCEQNLNHDAMYWYRQDPGQGLRLIYYSQIVNDFQKGDIAEGYSVSREKKESFPLTVTSAQKNPTAFYLCASSSRGGSYGYTFGSGTRLTVV.